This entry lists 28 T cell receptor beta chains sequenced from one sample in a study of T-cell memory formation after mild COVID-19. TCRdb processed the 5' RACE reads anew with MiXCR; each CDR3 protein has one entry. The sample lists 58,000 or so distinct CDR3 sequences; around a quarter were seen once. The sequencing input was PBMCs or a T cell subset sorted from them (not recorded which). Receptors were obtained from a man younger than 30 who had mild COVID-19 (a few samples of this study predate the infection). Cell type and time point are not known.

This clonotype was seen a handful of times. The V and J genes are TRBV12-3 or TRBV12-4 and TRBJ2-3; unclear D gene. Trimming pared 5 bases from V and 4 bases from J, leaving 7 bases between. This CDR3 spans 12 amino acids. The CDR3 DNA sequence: TGTGCCAGCAGTCGGTACTCAGATACGCAGTATTTT. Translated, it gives CASSRYSDTQYF.

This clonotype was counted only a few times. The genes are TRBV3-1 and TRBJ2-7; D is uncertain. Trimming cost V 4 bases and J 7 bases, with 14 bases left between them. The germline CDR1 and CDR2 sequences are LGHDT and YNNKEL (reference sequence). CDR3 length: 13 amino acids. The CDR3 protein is CASSPSPFGEQYV. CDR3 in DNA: TGTGCCAGCAGCCCAAGTCCCTTTGGTGAGCAGTACGTC.

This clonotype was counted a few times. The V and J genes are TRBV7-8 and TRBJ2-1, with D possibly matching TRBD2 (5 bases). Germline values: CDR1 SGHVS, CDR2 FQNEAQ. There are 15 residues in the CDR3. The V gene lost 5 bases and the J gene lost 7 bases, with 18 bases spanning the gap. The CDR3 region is CASSRWAQRGNEQFF. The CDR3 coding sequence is TGTGCCAGCAGCCGCTGGGCCCAACGAGGGAATGAGCAGTTCTTC.

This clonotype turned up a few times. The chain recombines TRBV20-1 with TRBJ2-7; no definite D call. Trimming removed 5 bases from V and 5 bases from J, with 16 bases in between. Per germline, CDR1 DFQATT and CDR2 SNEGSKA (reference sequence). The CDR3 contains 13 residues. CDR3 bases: TGCAGTGCTGGGGTGGGCTTGGCGAACGAGCAGTACTTC. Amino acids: CSAGVGLANEQYF.

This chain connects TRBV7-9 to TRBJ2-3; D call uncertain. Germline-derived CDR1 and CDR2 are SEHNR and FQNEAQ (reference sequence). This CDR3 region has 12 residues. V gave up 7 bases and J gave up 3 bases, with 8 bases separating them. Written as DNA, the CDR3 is TGTGCCAGCACCTCCACTACAGATACGCAGTATTTT. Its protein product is CASTSTTDTQYF.

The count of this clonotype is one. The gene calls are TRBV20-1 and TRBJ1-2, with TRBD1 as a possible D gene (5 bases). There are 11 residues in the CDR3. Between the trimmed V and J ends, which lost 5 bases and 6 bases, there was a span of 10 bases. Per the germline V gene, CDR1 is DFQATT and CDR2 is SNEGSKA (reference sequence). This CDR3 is CSAWVGDGYTF. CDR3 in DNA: TGCAGTGCTTGGGTAGGGGATGGCTACACCTTC.

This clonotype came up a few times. The CDR3 loop is CASSRRGPSYNEQFF. Here the CDR3 DNA reads TGCGCCAGCAGCCGGAGGGGGCCCTCCTACAATGAGCAGTTCTTC. The chain recombines TRBV4-3 with TRBJ2-1, with D perhaps matching TRBD1 (7 bases). From germline, CDR1 is LGHNA and CDR2 YSLEER. This CDR3 is built from 15 residues. V lost 4 bases and J 0 bases, leaving 10 bases between the germline ends.

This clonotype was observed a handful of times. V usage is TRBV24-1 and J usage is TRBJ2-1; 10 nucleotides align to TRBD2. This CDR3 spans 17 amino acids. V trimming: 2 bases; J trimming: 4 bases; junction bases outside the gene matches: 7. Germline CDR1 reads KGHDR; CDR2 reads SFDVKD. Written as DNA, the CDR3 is TGTGCCACCAGTGATTCTGGGACTAGCGCAGTTTACAATGAGCAGTTCTTC. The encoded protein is CATSDSGTSAVYNEQFF.

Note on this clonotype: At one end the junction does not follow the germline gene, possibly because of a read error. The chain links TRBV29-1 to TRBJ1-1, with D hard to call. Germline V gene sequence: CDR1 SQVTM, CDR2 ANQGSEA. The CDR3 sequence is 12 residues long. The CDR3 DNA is TGCAGCGTTGTGCCGGGGAACGCTGAAGCTTTCTTT. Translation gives CSVVPGNAEAFF.

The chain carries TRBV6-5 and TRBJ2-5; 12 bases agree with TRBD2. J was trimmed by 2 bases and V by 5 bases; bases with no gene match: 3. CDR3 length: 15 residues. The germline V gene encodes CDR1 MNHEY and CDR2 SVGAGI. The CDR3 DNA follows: TGTGCCAGCAGTCCGCTAGCGGGGGGGCAAGAGACCCAGTACTTC. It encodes CASSPLAGGQETQYF.

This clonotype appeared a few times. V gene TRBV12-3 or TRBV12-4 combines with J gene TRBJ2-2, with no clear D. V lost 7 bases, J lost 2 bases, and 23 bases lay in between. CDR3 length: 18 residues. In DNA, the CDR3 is TGTGCCAGCATGCACCCAAAGTCCTGGGTCGAAAACACCGGGGAGCTGTTTTTT. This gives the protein CASMHPKSWVENTGELFF.

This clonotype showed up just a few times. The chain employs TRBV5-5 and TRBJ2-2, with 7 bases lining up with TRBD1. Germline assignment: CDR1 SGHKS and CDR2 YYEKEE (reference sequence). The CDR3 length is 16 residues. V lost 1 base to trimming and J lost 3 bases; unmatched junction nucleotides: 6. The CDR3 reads CASSLPGQEDTGELFF. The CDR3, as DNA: TGTGCCAGCAGCTTGCCCGGACAGGAGGACACCGGGGAGCTGTTTTTT.

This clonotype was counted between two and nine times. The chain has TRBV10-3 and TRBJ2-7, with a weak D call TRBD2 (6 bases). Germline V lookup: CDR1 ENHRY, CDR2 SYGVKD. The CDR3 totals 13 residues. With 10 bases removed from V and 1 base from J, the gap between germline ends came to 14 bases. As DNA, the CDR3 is TGTGCCACCGAGACTAGGGAGTCCTACGAGCAGTACTTC. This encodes CATETRESYEQYF.

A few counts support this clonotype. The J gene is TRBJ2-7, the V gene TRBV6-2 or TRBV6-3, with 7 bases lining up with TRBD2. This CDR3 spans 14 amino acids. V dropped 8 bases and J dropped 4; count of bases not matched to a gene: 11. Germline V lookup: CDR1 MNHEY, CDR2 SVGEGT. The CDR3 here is CASHPAGGGYEQYF. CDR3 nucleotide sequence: TGTGCCAGCCACCCGGCTGGGGGGGGGTACGAGCAGTACTTC.

CDR3 in DNA: TGCGCCAGCAGCTCAGATCTTAGCGAAATTGACTATGGCTACACCTTC. This translates into CASSSDLSEIDYGYTF. The chain uses TRBV5-1 and TRBJ1-2; D is uncertain. The V and J ends lost 3 bases and 3 bases respectively, with 18 bases between them. The CDR3 is 16 residues long. The germline gives CDR1 SGHRS, CDR2 YFSETQ.

The CDR3 spells CASRKTGNTDTQYF. The DNA for the CDR3 is TGTGCCAGCAGAAAAACAGGGAACACAGATACGCAGTATTTT. The V gene is TRBV27, the J gene TRBJ2-3, with a possible D match to TRBD1 (6 bases). The V end lost 6 bases, the J end lost 2 bases, and 12 bases lay between the germline ends. Germline CDR1 reads MNHEY; CDR2 reads SMNVEV (reference sequence). This CDR3 contains 14 residues.

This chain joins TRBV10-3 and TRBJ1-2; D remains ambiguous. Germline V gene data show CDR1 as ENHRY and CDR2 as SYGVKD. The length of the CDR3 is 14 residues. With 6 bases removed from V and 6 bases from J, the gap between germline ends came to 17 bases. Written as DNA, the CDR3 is TGTGCCATCAGGGACTTAGGGTTAGAAGATGGCTACACCTTC. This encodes CAIRDLGLEDGYTF.

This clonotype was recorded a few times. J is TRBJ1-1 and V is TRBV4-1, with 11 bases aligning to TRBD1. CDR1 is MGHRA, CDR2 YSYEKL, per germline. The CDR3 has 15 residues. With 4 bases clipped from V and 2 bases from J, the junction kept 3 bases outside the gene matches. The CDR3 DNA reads TGCGCCAGCAGCCCCTGGACAGGGGGCAACACTGAAGCTTTCTTT. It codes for CASSPWTGGNTEAFF.

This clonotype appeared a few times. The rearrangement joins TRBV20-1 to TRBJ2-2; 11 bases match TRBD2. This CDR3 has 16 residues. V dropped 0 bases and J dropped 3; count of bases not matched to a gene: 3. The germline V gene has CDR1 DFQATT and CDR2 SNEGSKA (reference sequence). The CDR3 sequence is CSARDPSGGHTGELFF. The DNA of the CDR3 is TGCAGTGCTAGAGATCCTAGCGGGGGGCACACCGGGGAGCTGTTTTTT.

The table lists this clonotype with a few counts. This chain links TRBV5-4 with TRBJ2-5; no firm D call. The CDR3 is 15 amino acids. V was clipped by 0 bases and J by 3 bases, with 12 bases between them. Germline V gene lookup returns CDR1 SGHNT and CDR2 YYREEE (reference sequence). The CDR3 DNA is TGTGCCAGCAGCTTGGACAGACCCGGCGAAGAGACCCAGTACTTC. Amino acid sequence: CASSLDRPGEETQYF.

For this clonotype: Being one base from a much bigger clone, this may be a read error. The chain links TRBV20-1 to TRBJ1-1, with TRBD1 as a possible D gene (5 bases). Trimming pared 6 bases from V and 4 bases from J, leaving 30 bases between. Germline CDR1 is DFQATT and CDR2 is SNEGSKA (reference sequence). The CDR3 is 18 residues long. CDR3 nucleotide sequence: TGCAGTGCGCCCACTGGTTCCACCGGGACTTGGAATGGCACTGAAGCTTTCTTT. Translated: CSAPTGSTGTWNGTEAFF.

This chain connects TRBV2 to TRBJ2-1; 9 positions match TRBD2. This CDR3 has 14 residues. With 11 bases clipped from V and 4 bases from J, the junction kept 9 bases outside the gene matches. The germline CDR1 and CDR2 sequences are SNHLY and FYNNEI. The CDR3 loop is CAVRGLAGYNEQFF. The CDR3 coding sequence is TGTGCCGTTAGGGGGCTAGCGGGGTACAATGAGCAGTTCTTC.

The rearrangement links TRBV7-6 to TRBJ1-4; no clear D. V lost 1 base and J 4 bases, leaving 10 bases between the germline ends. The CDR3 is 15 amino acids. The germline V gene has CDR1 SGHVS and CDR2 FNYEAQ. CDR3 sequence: CASSLDPGYNEKLFF. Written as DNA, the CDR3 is TGTGCCAGCAGCTTAGACCCAGGTTATAATGAAAAACTGTTTTTT. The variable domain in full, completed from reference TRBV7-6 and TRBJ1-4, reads GAGVSQSPRYKVTKRGQDVALRCDPISGHVSLYWYRQALGQGPEFLTYFNYEAQQDKSGLPNDRFSAERPEGSISTLTIQRTEQRDSAMYRCASSLDPGYNEKLFFGSGTQLSVL.

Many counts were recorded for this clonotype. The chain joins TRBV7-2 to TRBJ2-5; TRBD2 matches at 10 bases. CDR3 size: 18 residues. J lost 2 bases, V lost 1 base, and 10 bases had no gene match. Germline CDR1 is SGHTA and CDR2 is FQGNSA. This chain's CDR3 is CASSLDLAGDTRQETQYF. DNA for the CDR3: TGTGCCAGCAGCTTAGATCTAGCGGGGGATACGCGGCAAGAGACCCAGTACTTC.

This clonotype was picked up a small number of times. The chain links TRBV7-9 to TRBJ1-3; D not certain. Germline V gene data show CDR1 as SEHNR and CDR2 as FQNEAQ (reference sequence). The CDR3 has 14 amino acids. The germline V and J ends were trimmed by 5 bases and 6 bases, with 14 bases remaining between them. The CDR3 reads CASSQETDPNTIYF. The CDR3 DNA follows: TGTGCCAGCAGCCAAGAGACGGACCCAAACACCATATATTTT.

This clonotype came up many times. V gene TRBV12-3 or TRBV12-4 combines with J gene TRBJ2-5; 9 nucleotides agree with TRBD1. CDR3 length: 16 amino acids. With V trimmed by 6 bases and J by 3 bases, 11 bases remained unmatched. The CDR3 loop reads CASSHTGGDSKETQYF. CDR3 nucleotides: TGTGCCAGCAGCCACACAGGGGGCGATTCCAAAGAGACCCAGTACTTC.

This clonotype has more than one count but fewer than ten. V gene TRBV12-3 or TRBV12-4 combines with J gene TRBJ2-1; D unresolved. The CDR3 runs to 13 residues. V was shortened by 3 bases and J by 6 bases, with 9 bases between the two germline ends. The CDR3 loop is CASSLNPSNEQFF. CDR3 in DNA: TGTGCCAGCAGTTTGAACCCATCCAATGAGCAGTTCTTC.

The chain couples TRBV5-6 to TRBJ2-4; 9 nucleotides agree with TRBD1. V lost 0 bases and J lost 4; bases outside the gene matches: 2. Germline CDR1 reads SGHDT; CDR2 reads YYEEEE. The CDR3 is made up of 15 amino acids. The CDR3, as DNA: TGTGCCAGCAGCTTGGTGGGACAGGGAAAAAACATTCAGTACTTC. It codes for CASSLVGQGKNIQYF.